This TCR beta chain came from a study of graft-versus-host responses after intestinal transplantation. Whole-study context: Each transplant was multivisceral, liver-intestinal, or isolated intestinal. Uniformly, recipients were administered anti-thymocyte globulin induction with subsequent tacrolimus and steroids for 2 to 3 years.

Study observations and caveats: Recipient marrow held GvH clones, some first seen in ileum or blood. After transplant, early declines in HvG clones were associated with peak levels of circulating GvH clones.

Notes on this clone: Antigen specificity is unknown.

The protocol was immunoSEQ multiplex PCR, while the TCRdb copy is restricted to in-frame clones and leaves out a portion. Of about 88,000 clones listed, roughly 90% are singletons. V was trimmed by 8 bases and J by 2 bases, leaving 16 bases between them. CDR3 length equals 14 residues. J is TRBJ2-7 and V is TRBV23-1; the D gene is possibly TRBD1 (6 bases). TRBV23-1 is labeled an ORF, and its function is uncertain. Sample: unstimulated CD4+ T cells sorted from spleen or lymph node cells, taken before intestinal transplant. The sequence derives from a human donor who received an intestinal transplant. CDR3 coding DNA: TGCGCCAGCCCCCCTCGGGCAGGGGCCTACGAGCAGTACTTC. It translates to CASPPRAGAYEQYF.